These 24 T cell receptor beta chains came from one sample sequenced in a study of blood T cell repertoires in COVID-19. TCRdb's table, derived via immunoSEQ multiplex PCR, lists solely in-frame clones and lacks some. Altogether some 230,000 clones are present, approximately 84% being singletons, with the ten largest covering roughly 2.4%. Input material: peripheral blood. The receptor source for this set is a woman aged 60-75 years with acute or convalescent COVID-19.

V and J are TRBV24-1 and TRBJ1-1, with no clear D. From germline, CDR1 is KGHDR and CDR2 SFDVKD. The CDR3 is 14 amino acids. V was cut by 5 bases and J by 10 bases, with 19 bases left in between. The CDR3 bases are TGTGCCACCAGTGTACCCTACGACAATCACGGAGCTTTCTTT. It translates to CATSVPYDNHGAFF.

The chain couples TRBV10-3 to TRBJ1-6, with D possibly TRBD1 on 5 matching bases. Looked up from germline, CDR1 is ENHRY and CDR2 is SYGVKD. V was shortened by 7 bases and J by 6 bases, with 10 bases between the two germline ends. CDR3 length equals 13 residues. CDR3 residues: CAINSGGNSPLHF. In nucleotides, the CDR3 is TGTGCCATCAATTCCGGGGGTAATTCACCCCTCCACTTT.

This sequence joins TRBV7-2 and TRBJ2-3; 9 nucleotides match TRBD2. CDR3 length: 15 residues. Trimming took 6 bases from V and 5 from J; bases not matched to a gene: 9. CDR1 and CDR2 (germline): SGHTA, FQGNSA. DNA for the CDR3: TGTGCCAGCAGGGAAGCGGGGGGATGGGGAGATACGCAGTATTTT. This encodes CASREAGGWGDTQYF.

The J gene is TRBJ1-5, the V gene TRBV4-1; weak D call: TRBD1 (5 bases). Trimming pared 0 bases from V and 2 bases from J, leaving 11 bases between. Germline CDR1 MGHRA, CDR2 YSYEKL. The CDR3 runs to 16 residues. CDR3 loop: CASSQDAGRGNQPQHF. The CDR3 nucleotides are TGCGCCAGCAGCCAAGACGCTGGCAGGGGCAATCAGCCCCAGCATTTT.

This clone came up once. The chain employs TRBV2 and TRBJ2-7; the D is unclear. Looked up from germline, CDR1 is SNHLY and CDR2 is FYNNEI. The V gene lost 8 bases and the J gene lost 6 bases, with 20 bases spanning the gap. The CDR3 length is 14 residues. In DNA, the CDR3 is TGTGCCAGCGGAGAAGGGATCGTGTCGGGCGAGCAGTACTTC. Its translation: CASGEGIVSGEQYF.

The chain employs TRBV19 and TRBJ1-2; 7 nucleotides line up with TRBD1. V was pared by 2 bases and J by 3 bases, with 12 bases of the junction left unmatched. Germline V gene data show CDR1 as LNHDA and CDR2 as SQIVND (reference sequence). This CDR3 has 17 residues. The CDR3 protein is CASSISIFAGGDYGYTF. CDR3 nucleotides: TGTGCCAGTAGTATATCCATCTTTGCAGGGGGTGACTATGGCTACACCTTC.

The chain recombines TRBV4-3 with TRBJ2-1, with TRBD2 as a possible D gene (6 bases). With 4 bases removed from V and 8 bases from J, the gap between germline ends came to 21 bases. Germline V CDR1 and CDR2: LGHNA, YSLEER. The CDR3 contains 16 residues. The CDR3 DNA reads TGCGCCAGCAGCCCGTCTGTAGGCGGGGCTGATGATGAGCAGTTCTTC. Translated, it gives CASSPSVGGADDEQFF.

The chain carries TRBV7-2 and TRBJ2-1; 7 bases are shared with TRBD2. The CDR3 is 15 residues long. CDR1 is SGHTA, CDR2 FQGNSA, per germline. Trimming at V came to 5 bases and at J to 2 bases, leaving 6 bases not matched to a gene. CDR3 nucleotides: TGTGCCAGCAGCCGGGGGGACTTAACCTACAATGAGCAGTTCTTC. Translated: CASSRGDLTYNEQFF.

The chain uses TRBV5-5 and TRBJ1-6, with D possibly TRBD1 on 6 matching bases. Trimming cost V 3 bases and J 0 bases, with 10 bases left between them. The CDR3 has 16 amino acids. Germline CDR1 reads SGHKS; CDR2 reads YYEKEE (reference sequence). In DNA, the CDR3 is TGTGCCAGCAGCTCTACAGGGAGCTCCTATAATTCACCCCTCCACTTT. Residues: CASSSTGSSYNSPLHF.

CDR3 DNA: TGTGCCAGCACATCCAGGGCCCCCTGGACCCTCCACTTT. Translated: CASTSRAPWTLHF. The chain has TRBV6-4 and TRBJ1-6, with a weak D call TRBD1 (5 bases). V lost 7 bases, J lost 14 bases, and 18 bases lay in between. Germline V CDR1 and CDR2: MRHNA, SNTAGT. The CDR3 extends over 13 amino acids.

The genes are TRBV5-8 and TRBJ1-2; 11 bases match TRBD1. J was trimmed by 2 bases and V by 4 bases; bases with no gene match: 10. CDR1 and CDR2 (germline): SGHTS, YDEGEE. The CDR3 length is 17 residues. This CDR3 is CASSPWTGGITNYGYTF. DNA for the CDR3: TGTGCCAGCAGCCCCTGGACAGGGGGCATTACCAACTATGGCTACACCTTC.

The count of this clone is one. This chain connects TRBV7-3 to TRBJ2-7, with 12 bases lining up with TRBD1. The trim removed 5 bases at V and 6 bases at J, leaving 5 bases unmatched. The CDR3 is 14 amino acids. The germline CDR1 and CDR2 sequences are SGHTA and FQGTGA. CDR3 nucleotides: TGTGCCAGCAGCACCGGGACAGGGGGCCGCGAGCAGTACTTC. Translating gives CASSTGTGGREQYF.

V is TRBV7-2 and J is TRBJ2-3; 13 bases are a match to TRBD2. There are 16 residues in the CDR3. The trim removed 3 bases at V and 4 bases at J, leaving 4 bases unmatched. In germline, CDR1 is SGHTA, CDR2 FQGNSA. The CDR3, as DNA: TGTGCCAGCAGCTTCGGACTAGCGGGGGAGGCAGATACGCAGTATTTT. Its protein product is CASSFGLAGEADTQYF.

The V and J genes are TRBV19 and TRBJ2-5; 7 bases align to TRBD1. The CDR3 spans 14 residues. V lost 3 bases and J lost 4; bases outside the gene matches: 5. CDR1 is LNHDA, CDR2 SQIVND, per germline (reference sequence). The CDR3 loop reads CASSMRTGRETQYF. DNA for the CDR3: TGTGCCAGTAGTATGAGGACAGGAAGAGAGACCCAGTACTTC.

This sequence joins TRBV7-2 and TRBJ1-3; no firm D call. Trimming pared 1 base from V and 2 bases from J, leaving 6 bases between. The germline V gene encodes CDR1 SGHTA and CDR2 FQGNSA. The CDR3 totals 14 residues. The CDR3, as DNA: TGTGCCAGCAGCTTAGTACAGCCTGGAAACACCATATATTTT. The encoded protein is CASSLVQPGNTIYF.

V gene TRBV6-5 combines with J gene TRBJ2-1; 14 bases are a match to TRBD2. After removal of 4 bases from V and 13 bases from J, the junction contained 9 bases not matched to a gene. CDR1 and CDR2 from the germline V gene are MNHEY and SVGAGI. The CDR3 spans 15 residues. The CDR3 loop reads CASSSGTSGGPDQFF. As DNA, the CDR3 is TGTGCCAGCAGTTCCGGGACTAGCGGGGGACCCGATCAGTTCTTC.

V gene TRBV16 combines with J gene TRBJ1-2; D is ambiguous. CDR1 is KGHSY and CDR2 is FQNENV in the germline V gene. CDR3 length equals 15 residues. Trimming took 1 base from V and 1 from J, leaving 10 bases between them. The CDR3 spells CASSQLLGDNYGYTF. The CDR3 DNA is TGTGCCAGCAGCCAATTATTGGGAGATAACTATGGCTACACCTTC.

CDR3 region: CASSPPTPGGRNSPLHF. The CDR3 DNA is TGTGCCAGCTCACCACCGACCCCAGGGGGTCGGAATTCACCCCTCCACTTT. The chain employs TRBV18 and TRBJ1-6; 7 bases are shared with TRBD1. Germline V gene sequence: CDR1 KGHSH, CDR2 LQKENI. V trimming: 0 bases; J trimming: 7 bases; junction bases outside the gene matches: 9. The CDR3 consists of 17 residues. Looking up the rest from reference TRBV18 and TRBJ1-6 gives the full variable domain: NAGVMQNPRHLVRRRGQEARLRCSPMKGHSHVYWYRQLPEEGLKFMVYLQKENIIDESGMPKERFSAEFPKEGPSILRIQQVVRGDSAAYFCASSPPTPGGRNSPLHFGNGTRLTVT.

This chain joins TRBV6-5 and TRBJ1-6; 8 nucleotides align to TRBD1. Losses at the gene ends were 8 bases for V and 0 bases for J; bases not matched to a gene: 3. CDR1 is MNHEY, CDR2 SVGAGI, per germline. The CDR3 is 15 amino acids. The CDR3 nucleotides read TGTGCCAGCGGACAGGGAATCTCCTATAATTCACCCCTCCACTTT. Its protein is CASGQGISYNSPLHF.

This clone was counted a single time. This sequence joins TRBV6-5 and TRBJ2-2, with TRBD1 matching over 7 bases. Germline V gene sequence: CDR1 MNHEY, CDR2 SVGAGI. The CDR3 has 13 residues. V trimming: 6 bases; J trimming: 6 bases; junction bases outside the gene matches: 4. In nucleotides, the CDR3 is TGTGCCAGCAGCCAAGACAGGGCCGGGGAGCTGTTTTTT. Protein: CASSQDRAGELFF.

The chain couples TRBV2 to TRBJ2-1; possibly TRBD2 for D (6 bases). CDR3 length: 14 residues. Trimming stripped 9 bases from V and 2 bases from J, with 14 bases between. Germline CDR1 SNHLY, CDR2 FYNNEI. Written as DNA, the CDR3 is TGTGCCAGTGAGGGCGGACTAACCTACAATGAGCAGTTCTTC. It encodes CASEGGLTYNEQFF.

This clone was observed a few times. The CDR3 nucleotides are TGTGCCACCAGCGTCGACCCAGGGGTTAATGAAAAACTGTTTTTT. It specifies CATSVDPGVNEKLFF. The chain combines TRBV15 with TRBJ1-4; TRBD1 might be the D (6 bases). Deletions cut 5 bases from V and 4 bases from J, with 14 bases between. There are 15 residues in the CDR3. The V gene's germline CDR1 is LNHNV and CDR2 YYDKDF (reference sequence).

The genes are TRBV9 and TRBJ2-2; tentatively, D is TRBD1 (6 bases). Germline CDR1 reads SGDLS; CDR2 reads YYNGEE. The CDR3 is made up of 14 amino acids. V shed 3 bases and J shed 2 bases, with 8 bases lying between them. CDR3 sequence: CASSGQANTGELFF. The CDR3 nucleotides read TGTGCCAGCAGCGGACAGGCCAACACCGGGGAGCTGTTTTTT.

J is TRBJ2-3 and V is TRBV19; TRBD2 agrees at 9 bases. This CDR3 is built from 15 residues. The germline V gene has CDR1 LNHDA and CDR2 SQIVND (reference sequence). The junction had 8 bases not matched to a gene; V was cut back by 4 bases and J by 6 bases. CDR3 in amino acids: CASSNFLAGKDTQYF. CDR3 coding DNA: TGTGCCAGTAGTAATTTTCTAGCGGGGAAGGATACGCAGTATTTT.